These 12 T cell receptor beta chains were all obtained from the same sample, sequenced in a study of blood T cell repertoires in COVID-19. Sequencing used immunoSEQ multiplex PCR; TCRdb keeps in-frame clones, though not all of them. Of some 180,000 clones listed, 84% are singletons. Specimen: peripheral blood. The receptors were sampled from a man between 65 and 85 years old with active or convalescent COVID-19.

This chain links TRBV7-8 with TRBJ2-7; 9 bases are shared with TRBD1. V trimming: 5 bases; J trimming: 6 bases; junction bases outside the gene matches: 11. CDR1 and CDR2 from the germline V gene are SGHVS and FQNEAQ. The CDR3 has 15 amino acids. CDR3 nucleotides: TGTGCCAGCAGCCTGGGGGACAGGGTGAATCGCGAGCAGTACTTC. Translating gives CASSLGDRVNREQYF.

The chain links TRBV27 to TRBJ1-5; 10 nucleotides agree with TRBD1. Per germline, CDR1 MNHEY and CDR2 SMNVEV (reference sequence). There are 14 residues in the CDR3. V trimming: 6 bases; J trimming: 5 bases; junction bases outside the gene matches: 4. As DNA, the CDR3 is TGTGCCAGCAGGGGGACAGGGGCGTATCAGCCCCAGCATTTT. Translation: CASRGTGAYQPQHF.

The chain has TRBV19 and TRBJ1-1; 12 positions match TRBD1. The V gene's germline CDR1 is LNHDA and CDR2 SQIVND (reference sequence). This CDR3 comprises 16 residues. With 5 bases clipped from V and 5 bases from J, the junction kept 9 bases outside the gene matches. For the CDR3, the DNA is TGTGCCAGTAGTCCGGGACAGGGGGCCCTCGGGACTGAAGCTTTCTTT. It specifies CASSPGQGALGTEAFF.

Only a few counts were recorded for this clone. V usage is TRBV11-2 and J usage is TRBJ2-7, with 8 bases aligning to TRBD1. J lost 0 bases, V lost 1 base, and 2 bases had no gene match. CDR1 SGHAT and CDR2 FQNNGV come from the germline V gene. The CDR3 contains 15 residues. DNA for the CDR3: TGTGCCAGCAGCTTAGGGACAGGGATCTCCTACGAGCAGTACTTC. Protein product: CASSLGTGISYEQYF.

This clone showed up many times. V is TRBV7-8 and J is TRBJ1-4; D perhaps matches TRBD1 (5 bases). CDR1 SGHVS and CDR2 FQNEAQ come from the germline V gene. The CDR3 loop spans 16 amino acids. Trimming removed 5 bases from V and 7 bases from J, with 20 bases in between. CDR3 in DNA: TGTGCCAGCAGCCTTATACTGTTTCAGGGTGGTGAAAAACTGTTTTTT. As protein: CASSLILFQGGEKLFF.

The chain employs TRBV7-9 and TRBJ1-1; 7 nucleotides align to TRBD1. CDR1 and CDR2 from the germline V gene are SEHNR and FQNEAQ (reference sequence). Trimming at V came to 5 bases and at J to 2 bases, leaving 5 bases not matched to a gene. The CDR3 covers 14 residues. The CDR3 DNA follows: TGTGCCAGCAGCCCACGACAGGGTAACACTGAAGCTTTCTTT. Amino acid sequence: CASSPRQGNTEAFF.

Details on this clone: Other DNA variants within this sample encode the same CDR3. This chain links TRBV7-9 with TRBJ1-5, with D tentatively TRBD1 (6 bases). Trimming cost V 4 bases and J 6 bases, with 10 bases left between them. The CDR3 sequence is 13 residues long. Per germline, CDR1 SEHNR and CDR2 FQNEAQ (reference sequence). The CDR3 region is CASSSQGGQPQHF. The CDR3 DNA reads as TGTGCCAGCAGCTCACAGGGTGGTCAGCCCCAGCATTTT. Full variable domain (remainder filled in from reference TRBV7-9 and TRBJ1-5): DTGVSQNPRHKITKRGQNVTFRCDPISEHNRLYWYRQTLGQGPEFLTYFQNEAQLEKSRLLSDRFSAERPKGSFSTLEIQRTEQGDSAMYLCASSSQGGQPQHFGDGTRLSIL.

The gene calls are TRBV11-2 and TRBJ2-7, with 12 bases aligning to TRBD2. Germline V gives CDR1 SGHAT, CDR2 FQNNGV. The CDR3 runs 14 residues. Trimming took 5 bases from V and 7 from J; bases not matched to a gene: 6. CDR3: CASSLGTSGREQYF. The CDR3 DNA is TGTGCCAGCAGCCTAGGCACTAGCGGGAGGGAGCAGTACTTC. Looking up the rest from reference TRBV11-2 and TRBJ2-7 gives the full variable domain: EAGVAQSPRYKIIEKRQSVAFWCNPISGHATLYWYQQILGQGPKLLIQFQNNGVVDDSQLPKDRFSAERLKGVDSTLKIQPAKLEDSAVYLCASSLGTSGREQYFGPGTRLTVT.

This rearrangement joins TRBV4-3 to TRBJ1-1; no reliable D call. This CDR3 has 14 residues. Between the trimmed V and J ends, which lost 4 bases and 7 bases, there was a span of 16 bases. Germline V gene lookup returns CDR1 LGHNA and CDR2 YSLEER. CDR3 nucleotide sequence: TGCGCCAGCAGCCCGGAAGGCGGTATTCTTGAAGCTTTCTTT. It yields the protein CASSPEGGILEAFF.

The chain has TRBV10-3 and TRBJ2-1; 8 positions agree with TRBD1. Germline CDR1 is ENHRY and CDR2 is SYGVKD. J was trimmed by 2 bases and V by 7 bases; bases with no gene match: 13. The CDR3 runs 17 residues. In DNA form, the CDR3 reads TGTGCCATCAATCAGAACTCGGACAGGGTCGCCTACAATGAGCAGTTCTTC. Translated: CAINQNSDRVAYNEQFF.

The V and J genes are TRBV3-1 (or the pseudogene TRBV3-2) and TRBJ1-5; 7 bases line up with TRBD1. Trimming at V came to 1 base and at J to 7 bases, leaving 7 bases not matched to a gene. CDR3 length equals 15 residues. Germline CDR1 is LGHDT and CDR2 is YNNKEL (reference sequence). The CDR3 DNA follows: TGTGCCAGCAGCCAAGGTGTGACAGGGTGGCAGCCCCAGCATTTT. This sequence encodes CASSQGVTGWQPQHF.

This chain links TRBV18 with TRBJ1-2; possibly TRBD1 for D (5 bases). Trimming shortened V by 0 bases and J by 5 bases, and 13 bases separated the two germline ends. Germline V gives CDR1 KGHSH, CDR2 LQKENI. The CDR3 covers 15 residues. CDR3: CASSPPNGGGYGYTF. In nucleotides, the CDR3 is TGTGCCAGCTCACCACCGAATGGGGGAGGGTATGGCTACACCTTC.